This TCR beta chain was obtained from a study of human T cells and chemical hapten exposure. Study-wide findings and caveats: Patch test score tracked positively with PT1 expanded TCR counts. Expanded TCRs showed more large CDR3 clusters than pre-sensitization or healthy control sets.

Individual cDNA molecules received unique molecular identifiers in the library. TCRdb used MiXCR to reprocess the RACE reads, holding one entry per CDR3 protein. Seen here are roughly 380,000 distinct CDR3 sequences, 4.5% to 6% observed once, and the top ten hold just over 2.5%. Specified time point: pre-sensitization, week 0. The sample's treatment: therapeutic diphenylcyclopropenone sensitization with weekly scalp DPC. Whole blood that had not been fractionated was the source of extracted total RNA. This clonotype was counted ten times or more. The antigen remains undetermined. V trimming: 2 bases; J trimming: 2 bases; junction bases outside the gene matches: 4. In germline, CDR1 is SGDLS, CDR2 YYNGEE. The CDR3 consists of 15 residues.

The sequence was collected from a woman aged 50 to 65 with alopecia areata. Some clones in this sample may be carry-over from other donors' samples. The gene calls are TRBV9 and TRBJ2-1; 7 nucleotides line up with TRBD2. The input for sequencing was whole blood, taken in connection with sensitization to the hapten diphenylcyclopropenone (DPC). This CDR3 reads CASSVGGSTYNEQFF. The CDR3 nucleotides are TGTGCCAGCAGCGTGGGGGGGAGCACCTACAATGAGCAGTTCTTC.